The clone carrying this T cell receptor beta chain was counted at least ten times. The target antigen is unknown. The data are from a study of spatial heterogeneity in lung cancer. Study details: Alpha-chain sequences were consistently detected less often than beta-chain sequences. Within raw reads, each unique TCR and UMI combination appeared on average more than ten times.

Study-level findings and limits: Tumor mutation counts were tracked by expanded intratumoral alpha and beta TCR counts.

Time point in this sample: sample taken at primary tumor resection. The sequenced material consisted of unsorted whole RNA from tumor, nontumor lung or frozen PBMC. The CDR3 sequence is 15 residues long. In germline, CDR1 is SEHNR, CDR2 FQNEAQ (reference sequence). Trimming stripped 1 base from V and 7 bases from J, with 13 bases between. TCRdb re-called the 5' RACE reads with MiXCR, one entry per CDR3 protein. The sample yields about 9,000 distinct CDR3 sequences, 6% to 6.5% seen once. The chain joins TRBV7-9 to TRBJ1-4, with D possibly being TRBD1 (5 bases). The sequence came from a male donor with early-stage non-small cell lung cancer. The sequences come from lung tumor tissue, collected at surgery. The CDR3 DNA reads TGTGCCAGCAGCTTAGAAGGCAGGGCGGCTGAAAAACTGTTTTTT. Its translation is CASSLEGRAAEKLFF.